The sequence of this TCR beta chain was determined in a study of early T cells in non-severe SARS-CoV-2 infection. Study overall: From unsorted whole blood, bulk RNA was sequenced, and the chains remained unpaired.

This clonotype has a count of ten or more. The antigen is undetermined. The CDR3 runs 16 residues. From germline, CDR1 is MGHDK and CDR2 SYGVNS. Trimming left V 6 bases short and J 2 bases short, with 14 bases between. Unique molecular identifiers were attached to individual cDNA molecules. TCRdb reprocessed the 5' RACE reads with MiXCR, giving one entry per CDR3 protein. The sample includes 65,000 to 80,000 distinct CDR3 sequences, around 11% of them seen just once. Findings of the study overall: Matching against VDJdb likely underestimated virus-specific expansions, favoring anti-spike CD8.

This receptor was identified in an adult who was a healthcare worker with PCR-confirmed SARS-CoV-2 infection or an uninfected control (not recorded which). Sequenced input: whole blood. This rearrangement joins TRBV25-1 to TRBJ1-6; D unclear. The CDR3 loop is CASRGGQAAYNSPLHF. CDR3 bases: TGTGCCAGCAGGGGAGGGCAGGCGGCCTATAATTCACCCCTCCACTTT.